This entry concerns a single T cell receptor beta chain. Antigen unknown. 13 Jbeta primers and 60 Vbeta primers were used for the PCR. TCRdb's table, derived via immunoSEQ multiplex PCR, lists solely in-frame clones and lacks some. The sample has about 120,000 clones, about 72% seen once; the top ten hold 4.5% to 5%. CDR1 is SNHLY and CDR2 is FYNNEI in the germline V gene. J was trimmed by 0 bases and V by 3 bases; bases with no gene match: 2. The CDR3 consists of 15 residues. The sample belongs to a study of cytomegalovirus exposure and HLA in healthy donors. Study-wide background: In a previous analysis, around 120 million unique TCR beta sequences were found from 150 million to 200 million T cells. The study's findings and limits: Reportedly, cytomegalovirus status was diagnosed with high sensitivity and specificity. The productive fraction for most TCR beta V segments was about 90% or about 30% in an earlier analysis.

The source material was PBMCs. The receptor comes from a man aged 50-59 years in good health and CMV-seropositive. V and J are TRBV2 and TRBJ1-3; 7 nucleotides line up with TRBD1. The DNA of the CDR3 is TGTGCCAGCAGTGAGGGACAGTCCTCTGGAAACACCATATATTTT. Protein sequence: CASSEGQSSGNTIYF.